These T cell receptor beta chains were read from a single sample in a study of blood T cell repertoires in COVID-19. Produced via immunoSEQ multiplex PCR; TCRdb's table is partial and in-frame only. The table has 85,000 to 130,000 clones, 76% seen once. Sequenced sample: peripheral blood. These receptors came from a man older than 75 with COVID-19, enrolled during active disease. Both conserved end residues are part of each CDR3. D genes are given only for firm matches. Expanded clones are given a class, and other clones once, few, many or no size at all.

V: TRBV24-1; D: .; size: .; J: TRBJ2-5; CDR3: CATAVPEGTQYF; DNA: TGTGCCACCGCGGTCCCCGAGGGGACCCAGTACTTC
V: TRBV18; D: .; size: .; J: TRBJ2-7; CDR3: CASSPPTVRYEQYF; DNA: TGTGCCAGCTCTCCTCCTACAGTGCGCTACGAGCAGTACTTC
V: TRBV11-2; D: .; size: .; J: TRBJ2-5; CDR3: CASSLQGAETQYF; DNA: TGTGCCAGCAGCTTACAAGGGGCAGAGACCCAGTACTTC
V: TRBV5-8; D: .; size: .; J: TRBJ2-1; CDR3: CASSLRRENEQFF; DNA: TGTGCCAGCAGCTTGAGGAGGGAAAATGAGCAGTTCTTC
V: TRBV27; D: .; size: .; J: TRBJ1-1; CDR3: CASRPGWSTEAFF; DNA: TGTGCCAGCAGACCAGGGTGGAGCACTGAAGCTTTCTTT
V: TRBV19; D: .; size: .; J: TRBJ1-4; CDR3: CATGRLSTNEKLFF; DNA: TGTGCCACTGGAAGACTATCAACTAATGAAAAACTGTTTTTT
V: TRBV7-9; D: .; size: .; J: TRBJ2-1; CDR3: CATENEQFF; DNA: TGTGCCACCGAGAATGAGCAGTTCTTC
V: TRBV9; D: TRBD2; size: few; J: TRBJ2-7; CDR3: CASSVALAGANEQYF; DNA: TGTGCCAGCAGCGTAGCACTAGCGGGAGCGAACGAGCAGTACTTC
V: TRBV28; D: .; size: .; J: TRBJ2-6; CDR3: CASSAVLSGANVLTF; DNA: TGTGCCAGCAGTGCAGTCCTTTCTGGGGCCAACGTCCTGACTTTC
V: TRBV10-3; D: TRBD1; size: .; J: TRBJ1-1; CDR3: CAISRQGTDTEAFF; DNA: TGTGCCATCAGCCGACAGGGAACGGACACTGAAGCTTTCTTT
V: TRBV28; D: TRBD1; size: .; J: TRBJ2-7; CDR3: CASSSMTGVYEQYF; DNA: TGTGCCAGCAGTTCCATGACAGGGGTCTACGAGCAGTACTTC
V: TRBV28; D: .; size: .; J: TRBJ1-2; CDR3: CASSLSRGSGPYYGYTF; DNA: TGTGCCAGCAGTTTATCCCGGGGGTCAGGGCCCTACTATGGCTACACCTTC
V: TRBV6-5; D: TRBD2; size: few; J: TRBJ2-7; CDR3: CASRTGTSGNGEQYF; DNA: TGTGCCAGCAGGACCGGGACTAGCGGGAATGGTGAGCAGTACTTC
V: TRBV7-2; D: TRBD2; size: .; J: TRBJ2-7; CDR3: CASSLPLAGVYEQYF; DNA: TGTGCCAGCAGCCTCCCTCTAGCGGGAGTCTACGAGCAGTACTTC
V: TRBV12-3/TRBV12-4; D: .; size: .; J: TRBJ2-1; CDR3: CATTSSYNEQFF; DNA: TGCGCCACTACGAGCTCCTACAATGAGCAGTTCTTC
V: TRBV6-5; D: TRBD1; size: once; J: TRBJ2-7; CDR3: CASSYSLDRGYEQYF; DNA: TGTGCCAGCAGTTACTCGCTCGACAGGGGTTACGAGCAGTACTTC
V: TRBV2; D: TRBD1; size: .; J: TRBJ2-1; CDR3: CASKGQDTYNEQFF; DNA: TGTGCCAGCAAAGGACAGGATACCTACAATGAGCAGTTCTTC
V: TRBV28; D: TRBD1; size: .; J: TRBJ2-2; CDR3: CASSLWASTGGDAGELFF; DNA: TGTGCCAGCAGTTTATGGGCGTCGACAGGGGGCGATGCCGGGGAGCTGTTTTTT
V: TRBV6-5; D: TRBD1; size: .; J: TRBJ1-1; CDR3: CASSLGQVNTEAFF; DNA: TGTGCCAGCAGTTTGGGACAGGTGAACACTGAAGCTTTCTTT
V: TRBV19; D: TRBD2; size: few; J: TRBJ2-2; CDR3: CASSIGGGYGELFF; DNA: TGTGCCAGTAGTATCGGCGGGGGGTACGGGGAGCTGTTTTTT
V: TRBV19; D: TRBD1; size: .; J: TRBJ1-4; CDR3: CASSNLDRVNEKLFF; DNA: TGTGCCAGTAGTAACCTGGACAGGGTTAATGAAAAACTGTTTTTT
V: TRBV7-9; D: .; size: .; J: TRBJ2-7; CDR3: CASSLFRGSWVEQYF; DNA: TGTGCCAGCAGCTTATTCCGAGGGAGCTGGGTCGAGCAGTACTTC
V: TRBV7-9; D: .; size: few; J: TRBJ2-1; CDR3: CASSLIEDEQFF; DNA: TGTGCCAGCAGCTTAATAGAAGATGAGCAGTTCTTC